Listed below are T cell receptor beta chains from one sample, sequenced in a study of shared clonotypes between healthy human individuals. The table came from immunoSEQ multiplex PCR; TCRdb's copy has only in-frame clones and leaves some out. The data show about 980,000 clones, more than 75% seen once. Input material: memory CD4+ T cells sorted from blood. These receptors were collected from a man younger than 35 in good health. CDR3s include the opening cysteine and the closing phenylalanine or tryptophan. The D gene is left open where the match is weak. Where a row states a size, it is once, few, many or the class of an expanded clone; other rows omit it.

size | J | D | length | V | DNA | CDR3
NA | TRBJ2-2 | NA | 17 | TRBV5-1 | TGCGCCAGCAGCCCCGCTTTCGACAGCGCGAACACCGGGGAGCTGTTTTTT | CASSPAFDSANTGELFF
NA | TRBJ2-7 | NA | 15 | TRBV27 | TGTGCCAGCCGCACCCGTCCGGCCGCAGGCTACGAGCAGTACTTC | CASRTRPAAGYEQYF
NA | TRBJ1-2 | NA | 9 | TRBV7-9 | TGTGCCAGTGTTTATGGCTACACCTTC | CASVYGYTF
few | TRBJ2-2 | TRBD1 | 15 | TRBV5-1 | TGCGCCAGCAGCTTCCAGGGGGCGAACACCGGGGAGCTGTTTTTT | CASSFQGANTGELFF
NA | TRBJ2-1 | NA | 13 | TRBV5-4 | TGTGCCAGCAGCTTGGGTAGGAGGAATGAGCAGTTCTTC | CASSLGRRNEQFF
NA | TRBJ1-4 | NA | 16 | TRBV25-1 | TGTGCCAGCAGTGAATATGGGGGGCGGGATAATGAAAAACTGTTTTTT | CASSEYGGRDNEKLFF
NA | TRBJ1-2 | NA | 14 | TRBV30 | TGTGCCTGGAGTGCAGGGCCCCCTAACTATGGCTACACCTTC | CAWSAGPPNYGYTF
NA | TRBJ2-7 | NA | 11 | TRBV7-6 | TGTGCCAGCGGCTTGGGAGACGAGCAGTACTTC | CASGLGDEQYF
NA | TRBJ2-2 | NA | 16 | TRBV10-3 | TGTGCCATCAGTGAGAGTTCCAGGGGCGGAACCGGGGAGCTGTTTTTT | CAISESSRGGTGELFF
NA | TRBJ1-3 | NA | 15 | TRBV9 | TGTGCCAGCAGCGTTAGCTGGGACTCTGGAAACACCATATATTTT | CASSVSWDSGNTIYF
few | TRBJ1-2 | NA | 16 | TRBV5-4 | TGTGCCAGCAGCTTGGTTTGGCGGGGGGCGGACTATGGCTACACCTTC | CASSLVWRGADYGYTF
NA | TRBJ2-1 | TRBD2 | 15 | TRBV18 | TGTGCCAGCTCGCCGACTAGCGGGGCCTACAATGAGCAGTTCTTC | CASSPTSGAYNEQFF
NA | TRBJ2-5 | NA | 13 | TRBV10-3 | TGTGCCATCAGTGGGGCCCGCCGGGAGACCCAGTACTTC | CAISGARRETQYF
NA | TRBJ2-7 | NA | 14 | TRBV7-2 | TGTGCCAGCAGCTTGTGGGCCAGCGGCTACGAGCAGTACTTC | CASSLWASGYEQYF
NA | TRBJ1-2 | TRBD1 | 16 | TRBV11-2 | TGTGCCAGCAGACGAGACAGGGGCGCTCTTTCCTATGGCTACACCTTC | CASRRDRGALSYGYTF
once | TRBJ2-3 | TRBD2 | 15 | TRBV19 | TGTGCCAGTATGGGGTCTAGCGGCTTCTCTGGTACGCAGTATTTT | CASMGSSGFSGTQYF
NA | TRBJ1-5 | NA | 13 | TRBV10-3 | TGTGCCATCAGTGAGTCAAACGCTCAGCCCCAGCATTTT | CAISESNAQPQHF
few | TRBJ1-1 | NA | 15 | TRBV7-6 | TGTGCCAGCAGCAAAGGAATCAGGGGAGAAACTGAAGCTTTCTTT | CASSKGIRGETEAFF